This passage covers 9 T cell receptor beta chains from one sample sequenced in a study of T cell repertoires in cytomegalovirus infection. TCRdb processed the reads anew with MiXCR; each CDR3 protein has one entry. This table has roughly 570,000 distinct CDR3 sequences, around 40% appearing once. These receptors' antigens are unknown. The sequences come from cultured PBMCs, collected from culture after CMV antigen stimulation. The receptors stem from a human donor in good health (CMV status not recorded). Some clones in this sample may be carry-over from other donors' samples.

The sample holds one count of this clonotype. The rearrangement joins TRBV10-3 to TRBJ2-3, with D perhaps TRBD1 or TRBD2 (6 bases each). The CDR3 covers 18 residues. The V end lost 0 bases, the J end lost 0 bases, and 16 bases lay between the germline ends. Germline V CDR1 and CDR2: ENHRY, SYGVKD. CDR3 loop: CAISESWGAPTSTDTQYF. DNA of the CDR3: TGTGCCATCAGTGAGTCGTGGGGGGCTCCAACTAGCACAGATACGCAGTATTTT.

This clonotype was detected only a few times. This sequence joins TRBV19 and TRBJ2-2; perhaps TRBD2 as D (6 bases). The CDR3 extends over 15 amino acids. Germline values: CDR1 LNHDA, CDR2 SQIVND (reference sequence). With 3 bases removed from V and 1 base from J, the gap between germline ends came to 9 bases. The CDR3 here is CASSILARNTGELFF. CDR3 nucleotide sequence: TGTGCCAGTAGTATTCTAGCGAGGAACACCGGGGAGCTGTTTTTT.

This clonotype was detected a few times. The chain recombines TRBV5-1 with TRBJ1-2, with D perhaps TRBD1 (6 bases). Trimming stripped 3 bases from V and 8 bases from J, with 20 bases between. Looked up from germline, CDR1 is SGHRS and CDR2 is YFSETQ. The CDR3 loop spans 15 amino acids. The CDR3 loop is CASSSGTSSLGGYTF. CDR3 DNA sequence: TGCGCCAGCAGCTCCGGGACATCCTCGCTGGGGGGCTACACCTTC.

The chain uses TRBV7-6 and TRBJ2-3, with D maybe TRBD1 (5 bases). The CDR3 sequence is 16 residues long. Germline-derived CDR1 and CDR2 are SGHVS and FNYEAQ. Trimming cost V 4 bases and J 2 bases, with 16 bases left between them. The CDR3 loop is CASSSQGRTYTDTQYF. The CDR3, as DNA: TGTGCCAGCAGCTCGCAGGGTAGGACATACACAGATACGCAGTATTTT.

This clonotype was seen a handful of times. The chain couples TRBV11-2 to TRBJ1-1; D remains ambiguous. The CDR3 consists of 15 residues. Germline V gene data show CDR1 as SGHAT and CDR2 as FQNNGV. Trimming left V 0 bases short and J 2 bases short, with 10 bases between. The CDR3 loop reads CASSLDTRINTEAFF. The CDR3 DNA follows: TGTGCCAGCAGCTTAGATACCCGGATCAACACTGAAGCTTTCTTT.

This clonotype was counted a few times. The J gene is TRBJ1-5, the V gene TRBV14; the match to TRBD1 covers 7 bases. The V segment lost 1 base and the J segment 7 bases; nucleotides outside the gene matches: 4. Germline V lookup: CDR1 SGHDN, CDR2 FVKESK. The CDR3 length is 14 residues. The CDR3 reads CASSQVGTAQPQHF. CDR3 bases: TGTGCCAGCAGCCAAGTTGGGACAGCCCAGCCCCAGCATTTT.

The genes are TRBV7-8 and TRBJ2-7; TRBD2 aligns across 11 bases. The germline V gene encodes CDR1 SGHVS and CDR2 FQNEAQ. The CDR3 has 16 residues. V lost 5 bases to trimming and J lost 2 bases; unmatched junction nucleotides: 8. CDR3 in amino acids: CASSPHGTSGTYEQYF. For the CDR3, the DNA is TGTGCCAGCAGCCCACACGGGACTAGCGGCACCTACGAGCAGTACTTC.

This clonotype has only a few counts. The J gene is TRBJ1-2, the V gene TRBV7-2; D perhaps matches TRBD1 (5 bases). Between the trimmed V and J ends, which lost 3 bases and 5 bases, there was a span of 10 bases. Germline CDR1 SGHTA, CDR2 FQGNSA. This CDR3 is 13 amino acids long. The CDR3 sequence is CASSFQGPYGYTF. The CDR3 bases are TGTGCCAGCAGCTTTCAGGGACCTTATGGCTACACCTTC.

The table lists this clonotype with a few counts. The chain has TRBV7-9 and TRBJ2-5, with D possibly being TRBD1 (6 bases). This CDR3 spans 14 amino acids. The germline V and J ends were trimmed by 4 bases and 2 bases, with 11 bases remaining between them. Germline V lookup: CDR1 SEHNR, CDR2 FQNEAQ (reference sequence). This CDR3 reads CASSSGHQQETQYF. In DNA form, the CDR3 reads TGTGCCAGCAGCTCGGGACATCAGCAAGAGACCCAGTACTTC.